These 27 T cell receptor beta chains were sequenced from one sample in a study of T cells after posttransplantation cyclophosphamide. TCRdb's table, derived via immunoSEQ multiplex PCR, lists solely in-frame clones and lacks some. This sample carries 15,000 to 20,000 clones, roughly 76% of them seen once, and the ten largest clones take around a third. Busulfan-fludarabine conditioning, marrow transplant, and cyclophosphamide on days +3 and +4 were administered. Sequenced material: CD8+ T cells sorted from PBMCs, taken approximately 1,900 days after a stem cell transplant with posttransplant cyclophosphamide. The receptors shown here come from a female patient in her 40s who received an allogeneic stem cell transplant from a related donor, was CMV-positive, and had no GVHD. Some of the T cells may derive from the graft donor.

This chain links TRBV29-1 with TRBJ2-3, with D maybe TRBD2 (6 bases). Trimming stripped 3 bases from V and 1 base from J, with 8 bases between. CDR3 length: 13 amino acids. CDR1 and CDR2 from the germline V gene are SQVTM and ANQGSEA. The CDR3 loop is CSVDAGRTDTQYF. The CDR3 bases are TGCAGCGTTGACGCGGGACGCACAGATACGCAGTATTTT.

In DNA, the CDR3 is TGTGCCAGCAGTGAAAGGGGGATTTACGAGCAGTACTTC. Protein sequence: CASSERGIYEQYF. This chain joins TRBV7-9 and TRBJ2-7; possibly TRBD1 for D (6 bases). This CDR3 is 13 amino acids long. The V gene lost 6 bases and the J gene lost 4 bases, with 13 bases spanning the gap. In germline, CDR1 is SEHNR, CDR2 FQNEAQ (reference sequence).

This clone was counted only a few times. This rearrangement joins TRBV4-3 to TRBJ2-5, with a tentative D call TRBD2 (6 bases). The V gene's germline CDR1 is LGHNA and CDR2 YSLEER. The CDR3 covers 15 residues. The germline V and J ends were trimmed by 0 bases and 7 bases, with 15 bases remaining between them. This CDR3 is CASSQDLGGFGTQYF. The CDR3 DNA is TGCGCCAGCAGCCAAGATCTCGGGGGATTCGGGACCCAGTACTTC.

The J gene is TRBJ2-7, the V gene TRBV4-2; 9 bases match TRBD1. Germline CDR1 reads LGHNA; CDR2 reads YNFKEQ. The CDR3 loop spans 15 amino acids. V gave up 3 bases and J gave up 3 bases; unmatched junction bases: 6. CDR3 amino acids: CASSQWTGASYEQYF. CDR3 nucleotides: TGTGCCAGCAGCCAGTGGACAGGGGCCAGCTACGAGCAGTACTTC.

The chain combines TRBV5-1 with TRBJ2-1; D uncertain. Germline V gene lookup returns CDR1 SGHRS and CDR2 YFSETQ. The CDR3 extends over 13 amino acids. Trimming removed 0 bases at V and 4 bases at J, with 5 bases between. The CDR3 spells CASSLDGYNEQFF. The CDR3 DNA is TGCGCCAGCAGCTTGGACGGTTACAATGAGCAGTTCTTC.

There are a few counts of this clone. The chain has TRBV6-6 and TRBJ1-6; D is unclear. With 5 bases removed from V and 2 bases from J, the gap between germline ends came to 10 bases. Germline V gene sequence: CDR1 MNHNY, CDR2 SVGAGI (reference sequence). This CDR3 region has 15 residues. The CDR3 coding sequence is TGTGCCAGCAGTCCGGTTGGGCCCTATAATTCACCCCTCCACTTT. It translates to CASSPVGPYNSPLHF.

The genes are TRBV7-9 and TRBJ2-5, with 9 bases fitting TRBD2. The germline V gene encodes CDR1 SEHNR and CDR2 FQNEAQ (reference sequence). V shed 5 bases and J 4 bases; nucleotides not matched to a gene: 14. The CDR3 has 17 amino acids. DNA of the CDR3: TGTGCCAGCAGCCGCGGTGGGGCTAGCGGGGATCGAGAGACCCAGTACTTC. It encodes CASSRGGASGDRETQYF.

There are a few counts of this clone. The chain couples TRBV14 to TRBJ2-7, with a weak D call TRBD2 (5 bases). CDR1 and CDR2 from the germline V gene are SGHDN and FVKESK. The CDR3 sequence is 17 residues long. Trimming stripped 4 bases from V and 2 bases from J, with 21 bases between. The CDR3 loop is CASSPRRRGKLTYEQYF. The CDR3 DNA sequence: TGTGCCAGCAGCCCCCGGCGACGAGGGAAACTAACCTACGAGCAGTACTTC.

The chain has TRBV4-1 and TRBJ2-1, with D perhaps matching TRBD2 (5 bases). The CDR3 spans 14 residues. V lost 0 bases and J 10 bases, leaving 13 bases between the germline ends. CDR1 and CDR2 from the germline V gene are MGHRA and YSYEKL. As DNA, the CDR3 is TGCGCCAGCAGCCAAGAGGGCGGGTTGAGCGAGCAGTTCTTC. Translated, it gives CASSQEGGLSEQFF.

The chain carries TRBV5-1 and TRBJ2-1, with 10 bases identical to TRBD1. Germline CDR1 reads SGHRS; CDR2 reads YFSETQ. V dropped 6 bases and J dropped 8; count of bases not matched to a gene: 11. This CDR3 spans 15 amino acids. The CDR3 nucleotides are TGCGCCAGCACTTGGAGGGACAGGGGTACCGATGAGCAGTTCTTC. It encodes CASTWRDRGTDEQFF.

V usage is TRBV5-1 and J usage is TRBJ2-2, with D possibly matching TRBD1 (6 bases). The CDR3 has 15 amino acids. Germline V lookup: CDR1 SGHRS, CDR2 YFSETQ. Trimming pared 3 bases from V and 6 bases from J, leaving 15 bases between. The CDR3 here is CASSSPGQSPGELFF. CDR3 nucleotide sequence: TGCGCCAGCAGCTCTCCGGGACAATCCCCCGGGGAGCTGTTTTTT.

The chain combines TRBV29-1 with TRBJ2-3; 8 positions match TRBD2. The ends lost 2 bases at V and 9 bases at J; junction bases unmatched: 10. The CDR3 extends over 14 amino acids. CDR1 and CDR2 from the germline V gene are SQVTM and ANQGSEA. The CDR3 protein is CSVELAGGSETQYF. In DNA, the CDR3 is TGCAGCGTTGAATTGGCGGGGGGATCGGAGACGCAGTATTTT.

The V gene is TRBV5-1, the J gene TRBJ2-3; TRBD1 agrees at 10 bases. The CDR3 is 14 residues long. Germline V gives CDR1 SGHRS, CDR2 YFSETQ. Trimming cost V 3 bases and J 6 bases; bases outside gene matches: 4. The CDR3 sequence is CASSSGQGPDTQYF. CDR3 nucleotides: TGCGCCAGCAGCTCGGGACAGGGGCCTGATACGCAGTATTTT.

CDR3 nucleotides: TGTGCCAGCAGCTCCGGGACAGGGGGCTTGACTGAAGCTTTCTTT. It is translated as CASSSGTGGLTEAFF. V usage is TRBV7-9 and J usage is TRBJ1-1, with 12 bases matching TRBD1. This CDR3 spans 15 amino acids. With V trimmed by 4 bases and J by 5 bases, 5 bases remained unmatched. Germline V gene data show CDR1 as SEHNR and CDR2 as FQNEAQ (reference sequence).

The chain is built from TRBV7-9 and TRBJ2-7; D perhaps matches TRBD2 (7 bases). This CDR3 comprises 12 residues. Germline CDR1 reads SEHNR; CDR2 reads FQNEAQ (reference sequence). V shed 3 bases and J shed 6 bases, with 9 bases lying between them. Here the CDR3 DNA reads TGTGCCAGCAGCTTGGGAGGGGGCGAGCAGTACTTC. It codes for CASSLGGGEQYF.

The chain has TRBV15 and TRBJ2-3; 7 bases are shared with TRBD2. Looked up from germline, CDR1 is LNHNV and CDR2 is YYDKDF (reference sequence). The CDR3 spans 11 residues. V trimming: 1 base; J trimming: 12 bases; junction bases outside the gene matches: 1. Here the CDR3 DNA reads TGTGCCACCAGCAGAGCGGGGGGTCAGTATTTT. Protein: CATSRAGGQYF.

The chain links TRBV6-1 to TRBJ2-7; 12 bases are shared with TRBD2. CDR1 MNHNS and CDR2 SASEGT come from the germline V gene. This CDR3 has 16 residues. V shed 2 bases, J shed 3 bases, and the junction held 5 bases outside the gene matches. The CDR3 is CASSEWTSGEIYEQYF. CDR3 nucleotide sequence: TGTGCCAGCAGTGAATGGACTAGCGGGGAAATCTACGAGCAGTACTTC.

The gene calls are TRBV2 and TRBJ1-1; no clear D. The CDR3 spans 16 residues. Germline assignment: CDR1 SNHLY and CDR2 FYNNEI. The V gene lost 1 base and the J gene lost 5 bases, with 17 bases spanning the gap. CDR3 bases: TGTGCCAGCAGTGAAGATGGCAGCTTCAGAGGTACTGAAGCTTTCTTT. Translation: CASSEDGSFRGTEAFF.

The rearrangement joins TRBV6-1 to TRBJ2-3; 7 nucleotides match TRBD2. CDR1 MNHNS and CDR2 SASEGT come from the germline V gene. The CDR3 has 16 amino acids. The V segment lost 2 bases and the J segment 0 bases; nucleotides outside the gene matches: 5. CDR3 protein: CASSELTGGSTDTQYF. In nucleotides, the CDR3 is TGTGCCAGCAGTGAATTAACGGGGGGAAGCACAGATACGCAGTATTTT.

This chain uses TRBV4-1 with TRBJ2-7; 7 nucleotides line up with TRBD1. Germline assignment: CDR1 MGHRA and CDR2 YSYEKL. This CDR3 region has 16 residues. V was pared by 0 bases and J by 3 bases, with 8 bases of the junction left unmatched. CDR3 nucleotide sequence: TGCGCCAGCAGCCAAGATGAAGGGGGCGAACACTACGAGCAGTACTTC. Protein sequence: CASSQDEGGEHYEQYF.

In nucleotides, the CDR3 is TGTGCCAGTACAGGGGGGGGTGGGGCCAACGTCCTGACTTTC. Its translation: CASTGGGGANVLTF. V gene TRBV2 combines with J gene TRBJ2-6, with D possibly being TRBD1 (8 bases). The length of the CDR3 is 14 residues. V was clipped by 9 bases and J by 3 bases, with 12 bases between them. Germline V CDR1 and CDR2: SNHLY, FYNNEI.

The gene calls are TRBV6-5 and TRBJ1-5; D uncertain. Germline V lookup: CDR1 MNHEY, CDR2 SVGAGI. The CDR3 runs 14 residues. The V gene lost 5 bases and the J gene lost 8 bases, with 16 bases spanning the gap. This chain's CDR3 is CASSPTFTVEPQHF. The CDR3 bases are TGTGCCAGCAGTCCGACGTTTACAGTCGAGCCCCAGCATTTT.

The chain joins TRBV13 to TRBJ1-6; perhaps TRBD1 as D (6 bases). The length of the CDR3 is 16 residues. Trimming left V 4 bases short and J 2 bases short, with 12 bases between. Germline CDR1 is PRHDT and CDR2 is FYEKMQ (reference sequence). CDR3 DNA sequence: TGTGCCAGCAGCTGGGGGCCAGGTACCTATAATTCACCCCTCCACTTT. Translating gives CASSWGPGTYNSPLHF.

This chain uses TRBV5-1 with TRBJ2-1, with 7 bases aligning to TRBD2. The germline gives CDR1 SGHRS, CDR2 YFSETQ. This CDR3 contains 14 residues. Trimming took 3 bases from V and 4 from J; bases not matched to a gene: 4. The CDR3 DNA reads TGCGCCAGCAGCTCGGGAGGCCTGTACAATGAGCAGTTCTTC. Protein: CASSSGGLYNEQFF.

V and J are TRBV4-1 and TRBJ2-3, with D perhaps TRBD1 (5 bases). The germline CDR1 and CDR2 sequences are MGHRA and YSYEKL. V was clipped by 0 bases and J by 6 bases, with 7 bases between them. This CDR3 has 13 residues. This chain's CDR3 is CASSQDWGDTQYF. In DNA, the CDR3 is TGCGCCAGCAGCCAAGATTGGGGCGATACGCAGTATTTT.

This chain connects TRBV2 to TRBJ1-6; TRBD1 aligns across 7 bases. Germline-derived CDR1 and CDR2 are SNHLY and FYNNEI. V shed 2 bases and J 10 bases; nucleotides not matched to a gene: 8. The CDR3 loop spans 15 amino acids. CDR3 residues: CASSEPRDSGSPLHF. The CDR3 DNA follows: TGTGCCAGCAGTGAACCCCGGGACAGTGGGTCACCCCTCCACTTT. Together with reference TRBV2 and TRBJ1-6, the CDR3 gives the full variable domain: EPEVTQTPSHQVTQMGQEVILRCVPISNHLYFYWYRQILGQKVEFLVSFYNNEISEKSEIFDDQFSVERPDGSNFTLKIRSTKLEDSAMYFCASSEPRDSGSPLHFGNGTRLTVT.

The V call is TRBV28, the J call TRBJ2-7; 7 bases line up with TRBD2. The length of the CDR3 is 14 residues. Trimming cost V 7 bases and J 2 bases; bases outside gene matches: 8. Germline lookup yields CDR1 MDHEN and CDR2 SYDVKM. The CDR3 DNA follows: TGTGCCAGCACGGCCGGGGGGTCGCCCTACGAGCAGTACTTC. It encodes CASTAGGSPYEQYF.